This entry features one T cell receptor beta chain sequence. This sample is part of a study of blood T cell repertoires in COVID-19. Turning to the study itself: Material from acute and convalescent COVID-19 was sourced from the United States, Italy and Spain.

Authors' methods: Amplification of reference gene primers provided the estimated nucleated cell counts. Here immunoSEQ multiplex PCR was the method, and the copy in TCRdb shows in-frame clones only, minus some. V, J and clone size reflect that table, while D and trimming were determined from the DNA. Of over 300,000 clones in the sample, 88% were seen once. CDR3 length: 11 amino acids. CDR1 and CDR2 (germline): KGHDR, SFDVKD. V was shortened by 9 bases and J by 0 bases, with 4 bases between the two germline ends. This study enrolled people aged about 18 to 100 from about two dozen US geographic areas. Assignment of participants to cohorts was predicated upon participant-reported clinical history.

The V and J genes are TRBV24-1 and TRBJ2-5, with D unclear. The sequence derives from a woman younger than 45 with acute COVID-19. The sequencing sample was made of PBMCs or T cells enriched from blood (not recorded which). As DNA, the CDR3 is TGTGCCACCGAGTACCAAGAGACCCAGTACTTC. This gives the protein CATEYQETQYF.